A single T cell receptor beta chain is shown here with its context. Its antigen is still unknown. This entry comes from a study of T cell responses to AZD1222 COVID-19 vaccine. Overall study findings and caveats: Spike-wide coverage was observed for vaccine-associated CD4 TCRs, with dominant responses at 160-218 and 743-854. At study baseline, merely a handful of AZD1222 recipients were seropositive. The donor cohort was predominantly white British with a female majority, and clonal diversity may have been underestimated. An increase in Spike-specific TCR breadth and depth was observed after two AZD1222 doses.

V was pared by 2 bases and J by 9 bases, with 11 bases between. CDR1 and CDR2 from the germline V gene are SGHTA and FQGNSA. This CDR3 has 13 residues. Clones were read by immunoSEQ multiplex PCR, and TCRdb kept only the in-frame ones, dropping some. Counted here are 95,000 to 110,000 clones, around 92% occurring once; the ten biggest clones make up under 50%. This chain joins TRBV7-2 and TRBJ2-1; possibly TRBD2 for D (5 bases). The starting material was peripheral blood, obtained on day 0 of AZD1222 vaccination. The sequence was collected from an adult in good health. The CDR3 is CASSLRGLGEQFF. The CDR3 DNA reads TGTGCCAGCAGCTTAAGAGGGTTGGGTGAGCAGTTCTTC.